These 31 T cell receptor beta chains share one sample of origin, sequenced in a study of blood T cells in healthy people across ages. The use of a sample-barcoded 5' primer and a J-beta primer mix characterized a second PCR of roughly 6 to 11 cycles. Using its own MiXCR run on the 5' RACE reads, TCRdb lists one record per CDR3 protein. The sample lists 550,000 to 650,000 distinct CDR3 sequences, roughly a quarter occurring once. A further study also used this sample, focusing on T cells of mothers and their children.

The sample taken for sequencing was blood. The source is a boy aged 2 to 10 in good health.

The V gene is TRBV30, the J gene TRBJ2-5; 9 positions agree with TRBD1. The tail of the sequence fits TRBJ2-7 better, so the J call may be wrong. The CDR3 has 15 residues. Germline-derived CDR1 and CDR2 are GTSNPN and SVGIG (reference sequence). The CDR3 region is CAWSVRTGDPYEQYF. CDR3 DNA: TGTGCCTGGAGTGTGCGGACAGGGGATCCCTACGAGCAGTACTTC.

The rearrangement uses TRBV7-6 and TRBJ2-3; the D gene is possibly TRBD2 (6 bases). CDR1 SGHVS and CDR2 FNYEAQ come from the germline V gene. V was pared by 5 bases and J by 1 base, with 10 bases between. The length of the CDR3 is 14 residues. CDR3 region: CASSPWGGTDTQYF. The CDR3 bases are TGTGCCAGCAGCCCGTGGGGGGGCACAGATACGCAGTATTTT.

This clonotype came up a few times. The J gene is TRBJ2-7, the V gene TRBV7-9, with no clear D. The DNA end lines up better with TRBJ2-1; the J call may be wrong. The germline V gene encodes CDR1 SEHNR and CDR2 FQNEAQ (reference sequence). This CDR3 has 15 amino acids. The CDR3 protein is CASSLVLGPNNEQFF. The CDR3 DNA reads as TGTGCCAGCAGCTTAGTCTTGGGTCCTAACAATGAGCAGTTCTTC.

This clonotype has just a few counts. V gene TRBV6-6 combines with J gene TRBJ2-5; D unresolved. The last part of the DNA fits TRBJ2-1 better; the J call may be wrong. Germline-derived CDR1 and CDR2 are MNHNY and SVGAGI (reference sequence). There are 13 residues in the CDR3. CDR3 nucleotides: TGTGCCAGCATGGCCCTTGGGCGGTACGAGCAGTTCTTC. Protein product: CASMALGRYEQFF.

This rearrangement joins TRBV20-1 to TRBJ1-2; D is unclear. V lost 0 bases, J lost 7 bases, and 9 bases lay in between. This CDR3 is built from 12 residues. Germline loops: CDR1 DFQATT, CDR2 SNEGSKA (reference sequence). The CDR3 DNA sequence: TGCAGTGCTAGAGATCTGGGAGGTGGCTACACCTTC. The encoded protein is CSARDLGGGYTF.

In DNA form, the CDR3 reads TGCGCCAGCAGCCCCCGATACGACGGGAGCTCCTACGAGCAGTACTTC. Translating it yields CASSPRYDGSSYEQYF. The gene calls are TRBV5-1 and TRBJ2-7; possible D gene TRBD2, 6 bases. V shed 4 bases and J shed 0 bases, with 17 bases lying between them. Per the germline V gene, CDR1 is SGHRS and CDR2 is YFSETQ. The CDR3 sequence is 16 residues long. The variable domain in full, with the rest retrieved from reference TRBV5-1 and TRBJ2-7, is KAGVTQTPRYLIKTRGQQVTLSCSPISGHRSVSWYQQTPGQGLQFLFEYFSETQRNKGNFPGRFSGRQFSNSRSEMNVSTLELGDSALYLCASSPRYDGSSYEQYFGPGTRLTVT.

Here the CDR3 reads CASSTGANTEAFF. CDR3 DNA sequence: TGTGCCTCCTCGACAGGGGCGAACACTGAAGCTTTCTTT. This chain joins TRBV7-3 and TRBJ1-1; 8 nucleotides line up with TRBD1. This CDR3 is built from 13 residues. Germline CDR1 is SGHTA and CDR2 is FQGTGA. With V trimmed by 11 bases and J by 1 base, 6 bases remained unmatched.

A few counts support this clonotype. The chain's CDR3 is CASRPEYQETQYF. Written as DNA, the CDR3 is TGTGCCAGCAGGCCGGAGTACCAAGAGACCCAGTACTTC. V is TRBV12-3 or TRBV12-4 and J is TRBJ2-5; D remains unclear. The length of the CDR3 is 13 residues. The germline V and J ends were trimmed by 6 bases and 0 bases, with 8 bases remaining between them.

The V gene is TRBV20-1, the J gene TRBJ2-1, with D unclear. CDR1 is DFQATT and CDR2 is SNEGSKA in the germline V gene (reference sequence). This CDR3 spans 12 amino acids. V lost 2 bases to trimming and J lost 2 bases, with 4 bases between them. The CDR3 DNA reads as TGCAGTGCTAGATTCACCTACAATGAGCAGTTCTTC. This encodes CSARFTYNEQFF.

The table lists this clonotype with a few counts. This chain connects TRBV7-9 to TRBJ2-4; 10 nucleotides match TRBD1. Germline-derived CDR1 and CDR2 are SEHNR and FQNEAQ (reference sequence). This CDR3 comprises 16 residues. The V gene end was trimmed by 5 bases and the J gene end by 3 bases; junction bases not matched to a gene: 7. The CDR3 protein is CASSRGQGLDKNIQYF. The CDR3 DNA sequence: TGTGCCAGCAGCCGGGGACAGGGGCTGGACAAAAACATTCAGTACTTC.

The chain combines TRBV7-2 with TRBJ1-6, with no clear D. Germline V gene lookup returns CDR1 SGHTA and CDR2 FQGNSA. Trimming left V 1 base short and J 4 bases short, with 8 bases between. This CDR3 contains 15 residues. In DNA form, the CDR3 reads TGTGCCAGCAGCTTAGGGGCGCCATATAATTCACCCCTCCACTTT. Its translation: CASSLGAPYNSPLHF.

Comment on this clonotype: The CDR3 end shows no conserved phenylalanine or tryptophan, and so a read error is likely. The limits of the CDR3 on the DNA are not certain, so only TCRdb's listed CDR3 is given. The rearrangement joins TRBV9 to TRBJ1-2; the DNA was not used to check the table's D call, TRBD1. The CDR3 length is 14 residues, termini included. The germline CDR1 and CDR2 sequences are SGDLS and YYNGEE. The CDR3 reads CASSIGQDNYGCTV.

This clonotype was detected a few times. V is TRBV24-1 and J is TRBJ2-1; TRBD2 matches at 8 bases. This CDR3 has 16 amino acids. V trimming: 2 bases; J trimming: 3 bases; junction bases outside the gene matches: 5. Per the germline V gene, CDR1 is KGHDR and CDR2 is SFDVKD. In nucleotides, the CDR3 is TGTGCCACCAGTGATTCTACTAGCGGCCACTACAATGAGCAGTTCTTC. This translates into CATSDSTSGHYNEQFF.

The chain joins TRBV12-3 or TRBV12-4 to TRBJ1-1, with TRBD1 matching over 7 bases. The trim removed 6 bases at V and 4 bases at J, leaving 2 bases unmatched. The CDR3 consists of 12 residues. The CDR3 bases are TGTGCCAGCAGGTCAGGGGGCACTGAAGCTTTCTTT. The encoded protein is CASRSGGTEAFF.

J is TRBJ2-3 and V is TRBV29-1; perhaps TRBD2 as D (6 bases). In germline, CDR1 is SQVTM, CDR2 ANQGSEA. This CDR3 spans 11 amino acids. V was cut by 6 bases and J by 6 bases, with 10 bases left in between. The CDR3 is CSVAGSDTQYF. The CDR3, as DNA: TGCAGCGTCGCCGGGAGTGATACGCAGTATTTT.

Only a few counts were recorded for this clonotype. The V and J genes are TRBV20-1 and TRBJ2-7; 10 bases are a match to TRBD2. The J call may be incorrect, as the DNA end agrees better with TRBJ2-5. The CDR3 has 14 residues. Germline lookup yields CDR1 DFQATT and CDR2 SNEGSKA (reference sequence). CDR3 nucleotide sequence: TGCAGTGCTCTAGCGGGGGCCGTGGGAGAGACCCAGTACTTC. It encodes CSALAGAVGETQYF.

This clonotype was seen only a few times. This sequence joins TRBV15 and TRBJ2-3; TRBD2 matches 9 bases. The CDR3 extends over 16 amino acids. Trimming cost V 0 bases and J 4 bases; bases outside gene matches: 5. CDR1 LNHNV and CDR2 YYDKDF come from the germline V gene (reference sequence). In DNA, the CDR3 is TGTGCCACCAGCAGAGATAGCGGGAGTGACGCAGATACGCAGTATTTT. This gives the protein CATSRDSGSDADTQYF.

With respect to this clonotype: A read error may produce the germline difference seen at one junction end. The chain uses TRBV12-3 or TRBV12-4 and TRBJ2-7; D might be TRBD1 (5 bases). The CDR3 totals 14 residues. The CDR3 loop is CASSLSGSSNEQYF. For the CDR3, the DNA is TGTGCCAGCAGTTTGTCAGGGTCCTCCAACGAGCAGTACTTC.

This clonotype has only a few counts. The rearrangement uses TRBV5-4 and TRBJ1-3; D is perhaps TRBD1 (5 bases). CDR3 size: 16 residues. The germline gives CDR1 SGHNT, CDR2 YYREEE (reference sequence). Deletions cut 3 bases from V and 2 bases from J, with 15 bases between. CDR3 loop: CASSSVGTLPGNTIYF. The CDR3 DNA sequence: TGTGCCAGCAGCTCAGTAGGGACTTTGCCTGGAAACACCATATATTTT.

The V gene is TRBV6-5, the J gene TRBJ2-1; unclear D gene. V dropped 7 bases and J dropped 3 bases, with 13 bases sitting between them. CDR3 size: 14 residues. The germline V gene encodes CDR1 MNHEY and CDR2 SVGAGI. The CDR3 coding sequence is TGTGCCAGCAAGACCGGAATCAACTACAATGAGCAGTTCTTC. As protein: CASKTGINYNEQFF.

This clonotype was detected a few times. The J gene is TRBJ2-7, the V gene TRBV29-1; the D is unclear. Germline V lookup: CDR1 SQVTM, CDR2 ANQGSEA. V dropped 6 bases and J dropped 5 bases, with 20 bases sitting between them. This CDR3 contains 14 residues. CDR3 in amino acids: CSVSGRQAIHEQYF. CDR3 coding DNA: TGCAGCGTCTCGGGTAGGCAAGCAATTCACGAGCAGTACTTC.

This clonotype was recorded a few times. The genes are TRBV9 and TRBJ2-2; tentatively, D is TRBD2 (5 bases). V was cut by 4 bases and J by 2 bases, with 18 bases left in between. The CDR3 covers 17 residues. The V gene's germline CDR1 is SGDLS and CDR2 YYNGEE. The CDR3 sequence is CASSPRRGSTNTGELFF. CDR3 in DNA: TGTGCCAGCAGCCCCCGCAGAGGGAGTACCAACACCGGGGAGCTGTTTTTT.

This chain uses TRBV9 with TRBJ2-5; D ambiguous. Germline V gene sequence: CDR1 SGDLS, CDR2 YYNGEE. V dropped 5 bases and J dropped 5 bases, with 16 bases sitting between them. The CDR3 has 14 residues. The CDR3 DNA sequence: TGTGCCAGCAGTTACTCGCTAACCGGGGAGACCCAGTACTTC. Protein: CASSYSLTGETQYF.

The chain combines TRBV10-2 with TRBJ1-2, with 9 bases matching TRBD1. Germline CDR1 reads WSHSY; CDR2 reads SAAADI. There are 15 residues in the CDR3. The trim removed 5 bases at V and 5 bases at J, leaving 9 bases unmatched. DNA for the CDR3: TGCGCCAGCAGTTCCACAGGGGGCGTGAAGTATGGCTACACCTTC. This sequence encodes CASSSTGGVKYGYTF.

The V gene is TRBV6-2 or TRBV6-3, the J gene TRBJ1-2, with TRBD1 identical over 10 bases. The length of the CDR3 is 17 residues. Per germline, CDR1 MNHEY and CDR2 SVGEGT. J lost 2 bases, V lost 2 bases, and 8 bases had no gene match. The DNA for the CDR3 is TGTGCCAGCAGTTACGGGGACAGGGGATCCGGCAACTATGGCTACACCTTC. It specifies CASSYGDRGSGNYGYTF.

V usage is TRBV6-1 and J usage is TRBJ2-5, with unresolved D. The DNA end is more similar to TRBJ2-7, so the J call may be wrong. The CDR3 runs to 14 residues. Germline lookup yields CDR1 MNHNS and CDR2 SASEGT. In DNA, the CDR3 is TGTGCCAGCAGTGAAGCAACCGGATACTACGAGCAGTACTTC. It encodes CASSEATGYYEQYF.

This clonotype was seen a handful of times. CDR3: CASSLGRSDYNEQFF. DNA for the CDR3: TGCGCCAGCAGCTTGGGCCGGTCCGACTACAATGAGCAGTTCTTC. The chain has TRBV5-1 and TRBJ2-1; D gene uncertain. Germline V CDR1 and CDR2: SGHRS, YFSETQ. The CDR3 spans 15 residues. Trimming removed 0 bases at V and 3 bases at J, with 10 bases between.

There are a few counts of this clonotype. The CDR3 bases are TGTGCCTGGAGTGTACAATACGAGCAGTACTTC. Translating gives CAWSVQYEQYF. The V and J genes are TRBV30 and TRBJ2-7, with unresolved D. Per the germline V gene, CDR1 is GTSNPN and CDR2 is SVGIG (reference sequence). The ends were cut back, 0 bases at V and 4 bases at J, with 4 bases in the middle. The CDR3 covers 11 residues.

The sample holds a few counts of this clonotype. V and J are TRBV20-1 and TRBJ2-7; D uncertain. V lost 3 bases and J lost 6, with 9 bases in between. CDR3 length: 11 residues. Germline lookup yields CDR1 DFQATT and CDR2 SNEGSKA (reference sequence). Here the CDR3 DNA reads TGCAGTGCTAGGAAAGCGATCGAGCAGTACTTC. Protein: CSARKAIEQYF.

This chain uses TRBV5-1 with TRBJ2-7; 7 nucleotides line up with TRBD1. The CDR3 has 12 residues. After removal of 4 bases from V and 7 bases from J, the junction contained 5 bases not matched to a gene. Germline V lookup: CDR1 SGHRS, CDR2 YFSETQ. The CDR3 DNA follows: TGCGCCAGCAGCCTGGACAGGTCGGAGCAGTACTTC. Translation: CASSLDRSEQYF.

This chain uses TRBV6-5 with TRBJ2-3; TRBD2 matches at 8 bases. V lost 3 bases to trimming and J lost 5 bases; unmatched junction nucleotides: 7. CDR1 is MNHEY, CDR2 SVGAGI, per germline. The CDR3 has 15 amino acids. The CDR3, as DNA: TGTGCCAGCAGTTATAGCGGGGCGACCCTAGATACGCAGTATTTT. Translation: CASSYSGATLDTQYF.